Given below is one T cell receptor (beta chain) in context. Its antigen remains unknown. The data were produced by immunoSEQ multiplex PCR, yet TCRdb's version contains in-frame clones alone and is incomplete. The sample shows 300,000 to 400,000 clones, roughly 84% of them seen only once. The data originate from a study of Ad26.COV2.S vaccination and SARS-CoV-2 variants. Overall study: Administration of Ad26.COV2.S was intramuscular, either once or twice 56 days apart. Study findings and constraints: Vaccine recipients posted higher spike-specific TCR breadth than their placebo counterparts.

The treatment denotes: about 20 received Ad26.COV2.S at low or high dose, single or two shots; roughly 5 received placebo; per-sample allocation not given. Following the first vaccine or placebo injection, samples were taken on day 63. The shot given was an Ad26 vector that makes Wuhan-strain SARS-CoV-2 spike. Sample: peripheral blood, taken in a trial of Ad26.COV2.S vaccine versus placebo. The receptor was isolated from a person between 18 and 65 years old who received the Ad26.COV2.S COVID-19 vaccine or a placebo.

Here the CDR3 DNA reads TGTGCCAGCAGCCCCAACACAGGAATAACCGGGGAGCTGTTTTTT. Translation: CASSPNTGITGELFF. The chain combines TRBV14 with TRBJ2-2, with a possible D match to TRBD1 (5 bases). Trimming removed 4 bases at V and 5 bases at J, with 14 bases between. The CDR3 runs 15 residues. Germline V gives CDR1 SGHDN, CDR2 FVKESK.